A single sample is the source of the 23 T cell receptor beta chains below, sequenced in a study of blood T cells in healthy people across ages. Next came a second PCR, run for about 6 to 11 cycles, which used a sample-barcoded 5' primer along with a J-beta primer mix. TCRdb fed the 5' RACE reads into MiXCR, producing one record per CDR3 protein. The sample contains 600,000 or so distinct CDR3 sequences, approximately 21% of which appear only once. The sequenced sample consisted of blood. The receptors originated from a man aged 65-85 years in good health.

This clonotype occurred once. This chain links TRBV20-1 with TRBJ2-3; TRBD2 agrees at 13 bases. This CDR3 comprises 17 residues. V lost 6 bases to trimming and J lost 5 bases; unmatched junction nucleotides: 14. Germline V lookup: CDR1 DFQATT, CDR2 SNEGSKA (reference sequence). CDR3 in DNA: TGCAGTGCCGAGGGACTAGCGGGGACGTCCCGGGTAGATACGCAGTATTTT. This gives the protein CSAEGLAGTSRVDTQYF.

This clonotype was detected many times. The V call is TRBV6-5, the J call TRBJ1-6, with D possibly matching TRBD1 (5 bases). CDR3 length equals 15 residues. V was pared by 6 bases and J by 9 bases, with 18 bases between. The germline gives CDR1 MNHEY, CDR2 SVGAGI. The CDR3 loop reads CASSPGWGGVSPLHF. The CDR3 bases are TGTGCCAGCAGCCCTGGATGGGGGGGAGTTTCACCCCTCCACTTT.

With regard to this clonotype: At one end, the junction sequence differs from germline, possibly due to a read error. This rearrangement joins TRBV12-3 or TRBV12-4 to TRBJ2-3; D might be TRBD2 (5 bases). The CDR3 is 15 residues long. CDR3 sequence: CASSFRAVGADTQYF. CDR3 nucleotide sequence: TGTGCCAGCAGTTTTAGGGCTGTGGGAGCAGATACGCAATATTTT.

This clonotype was detected ten times or more. The chain is built from TRBV9 and TRBJ2-1; D ambiguous. V lost 2 bases, J lost 1 base, and 7 bases lay in between. Germline V CDR1 and CDR2: SGDLS, YYNGEE. CDR3 length: 14 residues. The CDR3 loop reads CASSVTESYNEQFF. The CDR3 DNA follows: TGTGCCAGCAGCGTGACGGAGTCCTACAATGAGCAGTTCTTC. Drawing the rest from reference TRBV9 and TRBJ2-1, the complete variable domain is DSGVTQTPKHLITATGQRVTLRCSPRSGDLSVYWYQQSLDQGLQFLIQYYNGEERAKGNILERFSAQQFPDLHSELNLSSLELGDSALYFCASSVTESYNEQFFGPGTRLTVL.

Note on this clonotype: With a much larger clone just one base away, this may be a read error. The CDR3 does not end in the conserved phenylalanine or tryptophan, so this is likely a read error. The chain links TRBV29-1 to TRBJ2-5; D is tentatively TRBD1 or TRBD2 (6 bases each). Per the germline V gene, CDR1 is SQVTM and CDR2 is ANQGSEA. The CDR3 has 15 residues. The V end was cut by 3 bases, the J end by 0 bases, with 14 bases between. This CDR3 reads CSVEGGVGNQETQYL. In nucleotides, the CDR3 is TGCAGCGTTGAGGGGGGCGTGGGAAACCAAGAGACCCAGTACCTC.

The rearrangement joins TRBV27 to TRBJ1-2; unclear D gene. V lost 3 bases to trimming and J lost 6 bases, with 11 bases between them. Looked up from germline, CDR1 is MNHEY and CDR2 is SMNVEV (reference sequence). The CDR3 consists of 13 residues. The CDR3 protein is CASSFETRDGYTF. CDR3 sequence (DNA): TGTGCCAGCAGTTTTGAGACGCGAGATGGCTACACCTTC.

This CDR3 reads CASSPIGQQQETQYF. The CDR3 nucleotides are TGTGCCAGCAGCCCCATCGGACAGCAACAAGAGACCCAGTACTTC. The chain carries TRBV7-2 and TRBJ2-5, with a possible D match to TRBD1 (6 bases). The CDR3 covers 15 residues. Trimming took off 5 bases at V and 2 bases at J, with 15 bases between the two ends. Germline lookup yields CDR1 SGHTA and CDR2 FQGNSA.

There are a few counts of this clonotype. The rearrangement links TRBV29-1 to TRBJ2-3; the D is unclear. V was clipped by 0 bases and J by 6 bases, with 19 bases between them. Germline CDR1 and CDR2: SQVTM and ANQGSEA. CDR3 length: 16 amino acids. CDR3 sequence reads: CSVEDRWKRSADTQYF. The CDR3 bases are TGCAGCGTTGAAGATCGGTGGAAAAGATCTGCCGATACGCAGTATTTT.

This chain joins TRBV12-3 or TRBV12-4 and TRBJ1-2; 7 positions agree with TRBD1. The CDR3 loop spans 14 amino acids. J gave up 8 bases and V 3 bases, and 9 bases lay outside the gene matches. The chain's CDR3 is CASSFGQGEKGYTF. CDR3 DNA: TGTGCCAGCAGTTTTGGGCAGGGGGAGAAAGGCTACACCTTC.

This clonotype was observed a handful of times. The chain carries TRBV7-9 and TRBJ2-7, with 10 bases identical to TRBD2. CDR1 and CDR2 from the germline V gene are SEHNR and FQNEAQ (reference sequence). V was pared by 7 bases and J by 5 bases, with 8 bases of the junction left unmatched. The CDR3 runs to 14 residues. The CDR3 DNA sequence: TGTGCCAGCAAAATAGCGGGAGGACCCAACGAGCAGTACTTC. Translating it yields CASKIAGGPNEQYF. The whole variable domain, remainder taken from reference TRBV7-9 and TRBJ2-7, is DTGVSQNPRHKITKRGQNVTFRCDPISEHNRLYWYRQTLGQGPEFLTYFQNEAQLEKSRLLSDRFSAERPKGSFSTLEIQRTEQGDSAMYLCASKIAGGPNEQYFGPGTRLTVT.

The chain recombines TRBV27 with TRBJ1-6; D gene uncertain. This CDR3 has 14 residues. The germline V gene has CDR1 MNHEY and CDR2 SMNVEV (reference sequence). Trimming shortened V by 6 bases and J by 10 bases, and 16 bases separated the two germline ends. CDR3 protein: CASRALSLFSPLHF. In nucleotides, the CDR3 is TGTGCCAGCAGGGCGCTTTCTCTCTTCTCACCCCTCCACTTT.

On this clonotype itself: This may stem from a read error, because a much larger clone lies one nucleotide away. The chain combines TRBV5-1 with TRBJ2-3; D is unclear. CDR3 length: 14 amino acids. The V end lost 0 bases, the J end lost 7 bases, and 12 bases lay between the germline ends. Germline-derived CDR1 and CDR2 are SGHRS and YFSETQ. CDR3 sequence (DNA): TGCGCCAGCAGCTTGGACGCTAGTTCAAATACGCAGTATTTT. This gives the protein CASSLDASSNTQYF.

This clonotype was seen a handful of times. The CDR3 nucleotides are TGCAGTGCTAATAGCGGGAGGCGTCACGAGCAGTACTTC. Translation gives CSANSGRRHEQYF. The chain uses TRBV20-1 and TRBJ2-7, with TRBD2 identical over 10 bases. The V segment lost 4 bases and the J segment 5 bases; nucleotides outside the gene matches: 5. This CDR3 contains 13 residues. Germline assignment: CDR1 DFQATT and CDR2 SNEGSKA (reference sequence).

This clonotype was picked up many times. The chain links TRBV28 to TRBJ2-4; D may be TRBD1 (5 bases). Germline-derived CDR1 and CDR2 are MDHEN and SYDVKM. Trimming left V 4 bases short and J 0 bases short, with 16 bases between. The CDR3 is 17 amino acids. CDR3 in DNA: TGTGCCAGCAGTTCATCGGACACCCATGGAGCCAAAAACATTCAGTACTTC. This gives the protein CASSSSDTHGAKNIQYF. The full variable domain, in which reference TRBV28 and TRBJ2-4 provide the parts outside the CDR3, is DVKVTQSSRYLVKRTGEKVFLECVQDMDHENMFWYRQDPGLGLRLIYFSYDVKMKEKGDIPEGYSVSREKKERFSLILESASTNQTSMYLCASSSSDTHGAKNIQYFGAGTRLSVL.

The gene calls are TRBV4-3 and TRBJ2-5, with TRBD1 as a possible D gene (6 bases). Germline V gene lookup returns CDR1 LGHNA and CDR2 YSLEER. The V end lost 2 bases, the J end lost 5 bases, and 9 bases lay between the germline ends. There are 13 residues in the CDR3. CDR3 protein: CASSQNREETQYF. In DNA form, the CDR3 reads TGCGCCAGCAGCCAAAACAGGGAGGAGACCCAGTACTTC.

The V gene is TRBV6-5, the J gene TRBJ2-1; 12 bases line up with TRBD2. The J call is in doubt because the DNA end fits TRBJ2-5 better. Per the germline V gene, CDR1 is MNHEY and CDR2 is SVGAGI. The CDR3 covers 18 residues. Here the CDR3 reads CASSSPTSGSWFSETQYF. The CDR3 bases are TGTGCCAGCAGTTCGCCGACTAGCGGGAGTTGGTTTTCGGAGACCCAGTACTTC.

This clonotype was recorded many times. The chain carries TRBV12-3 or TRBV12-4 and TRBJ2-1; the match to TRBD2 covers 14 bases. The CDR3 covers 16 residues. Trimming cost V 6 bases and J 7 bases; bases outside gene matches: 8. CDR3 in amino acids: CASRPSGLAGVNEQFF. CDR3 DNA sequence: TGTGCCAGCAGACCTTCGGGACTAGCGGGAGTAAATGAGCAGTTCTTC.

The chain has TRBV7-8 and TRBJ1-2; unclear D gene. The germline gives CDR1 SGHVS, CDR2 FQNEAQ. Trimming pared 5 bases from V and 5 bases from J, leaving 12 bases between. The CDR3 spans 13 residues. CDR3 amino acids: CASSPRVGYGYTF. For the CDR3, the DNA is TGTGCCAGCAGCCCGAGGGTTGGGTATGGCTACACCTTC. The whole variable domain, remainder taken from reference TRBV7-8 and TRBJ1-2, is GAGVSQSPRYKVAKRGQDVALRCDPISGHVSLFWYQQALGQGPEFLTYFQNEAQLDKSGLPSDRFFAERPEGSVSTLKIQRTQQEDSAVYLCASSPRVGYGYTFGSGTRLTVV.

This clonotype was picked up a small number of times. The V and J genes are TRBV11-2 and TRBJ2-7; 10 nucleotides agree with TRBD1. Per the germline V gene, CDR1 is SGHAT and CDR2 is FQNNGV. V lost 4 bases to trimming and J lost 3 bases; unmatched junction nucleotides: 6. The CDR3 has 15 amino acids. The chain's CDR3 is CASSYYRDRGYEQYF. The CDR3 nucleotides read TGTGCCAGCAGCTACTACCGGGACAGGGGCTACGAGCAGTACTTC.

This clonotype was observed a handful of times. The chain couples TRBV20-1 to TRBJ1-2; no firm D call. The CDR3 sequence is 13 residues long. Trimming shortened V by 4 bases and J by 8 bases, and 17 bases separated the two germline ends. The germline gives CDR1 DFQATT, CDR2 SNEGSKA (reference sequence). For the CDR3, the DNA is TGCAGTGCTAATAACCCCGGCGGCTACGGCTACACCTTC. Its translation is CSANNPGGYGYTF.

This clonotype was seen a single time. J is TRBJ2-5 and V is TRBV11-2, with 10 bases fitting TRBD1. Germline CDR1 and CDR2: SGHAT and FQNNGV. The CDR3 contains 13 residues. V was pared by 4 bases and J by 6 bases, with 2 bases of the junction left unmatched. The CDR3 bases are TGTGCCAGCAGCTCGACAGGGGGCAAGACCCAGTACTTC. Protein: CASSSTGGKTQYF.

The chain has TRBV2 and TRBJ2-3, with a tentative D call TRBD1 (5 bases). The ends were cut back, 4 bases at V and 0 bases at J, with 11 bases in the middle. Germline V gene data show CDR1 as SNHLY and CDR2 as FYNNEI. The CDR3 runs 15 residues. CDR3 DNA: TGTGCCAGCAGTGGGACACAGTATAGCACAGATACGCAGTATTTT. Translation gives CASSGTQYSTDTQYF.

With respect to this clonotype: A much larger clone is a single base away; this may be a read error. J is TRBJ2-7 and V is TRBV20-1, with TRBD1 matching 11 bases. CDR3 length: 20 residues. Germline CDR1 is DFQATT and CDR2 is SNEGSKA (reference sequence). The CDR3 reads CSARDRMGQGGPYFYYGQYF. As DNA, the CDR3 is TGCAGTGCTAGAGATAGAATGGGACAGGGGGGCCCCTACTTCTACTACGGGCAGTACTTC.